The 15 T cell receptor beta chains listed next were all sequenced from one sample in a study of tissue T cells after allogeneic stem cell transplantation. Data came from immunoSEQ multiplex PCR; TCRdb stores just in-frame clones and leaves some out. The sample contains around 4,100 clones, about two thirds of which appear only once. This specimen was tissue from the esophagus, taken at autopsy. Every receptor here comes from a female donor older than 55 with lung cancer.

This chain joins TRBV3-1 (or the pseudogene TRBV3-2) and TRBJ1-5; 9 positions agree with TRBD1. The CDR3 is 13 residues long. With 4 bases clipped from V and 5 bases from J, the junction kept 0 bases outside the gene matches. Germline V CDR1 and CDR2: LGHDT, YNNKEL (reference sequence). CDR3 amino acids: CASSRQGDQPQHF. The CDR3 DNA reads as TGTGCCAGCAGCCGACAGGGGGATCAGCCCCAGCATTTT.

This clone was picked up a small number of times. The chain combines TRBV4-2 with TRBJ2-2; D gene ambiguous. The CDR3 is 15 residues long. Germline V gives CDR1 LGHNA, CDR2 YNFKEQ. V lost 0 bases, J lost 4 bases, and 9 bases lay in between. CDR3 bases: TGTGCCAGCAGCCAAGATTGGGGAAGCACCGGGGAGCTGTTTTTT. Amino acids: CASSQDWGSTGELFF.

The chain joins TRBV5-1 to TRBJ2-2; no firm D call. This CDR3 region has 14 residues. Germline V gene sequence: CDR1 SGHRS, CDR2 YFSETQ. Trimming cost V 0 bases and J 6 bases, with 9 bases left between them. CDR3 amino acids: CASSLVVGSGELFF. The CDR3 DNA is TGCGCCAGCAGCTTGGTGGTAGGGTCCGGGGAGCTGTTTTTT.

V is TRBV12-3 or TRBV12-4 and J is TRBJ1-4; D is unresolved. V lost 4 bases and J lost 6, with 3 bases in between. The CDR3 has 11 amino acids. This CDR3 reads CASSSYEKLFF. CDR3 nucleotide sequence: TGTGCCAGCAGTTCGTATGAAAAACTGTTTTTT.

This clone was counted only a few times. V usage is TRBV4-1 and J usage is TRBJ2-7, with D hard to call. The V gene lost 1 base and the J gene lost 0 bases, with 10 bases spanning the gap. Germline-derived CDR1 and CDR2 are MGHRA and YSYEKL. The CDR3 spans 15 residues. The CDR3: CASSQVRGNSYEQYF. The CDR3 region has the DNA TGCGCCAGCAGCCAAGTCCGTGGGAACTCCTACGAGCAGTACTTC.

The rearrangement joins TRBV14 to TRBJ2-3; D gene unclear. V was pared by 4 bases and J by 4 bases, with 12 bases between. CDR1 and CDR2 (germline): SGHDN, FVKESK. The CDR3 has 14 residues. The CDR3 protein is CASSRQPPPDTQYF. Here the CDR3 DNA reads TGTGCCAGCAGCCGCCAGCCCCCCCCAGATACGCAGTATTTT. The entire variable domain, with the rest obtained from reference TRBV14 and TRBJ2-3, is as follows: EAGVTQFPSHSVIEKGQTVTLRCDPISGHDNLYWYRRVMGKEIKFLLHFVKESKQDESGMPNNRFLAERTGGTYSTLKVQPAELEDSGVYFCASSRQPPPDTQYFGPGTRLTVL.

The genes are TRBV9 and TRBJ1-2; no definite D call. This CDR3 region has 13 residues. The germline V and J ends were trimmed by 1 base and 8 bases, with 12 bases remaining between them. Germline V CDR1 and CDR2: SGDLS, YYNGEE. CDR3 protein: CASSVMSRGGYTF. The CDR3 coding sequence is TGTGCCAGCAGCGTAATGAGCAGAGGAGGCTACACCTTC.

The V and J genes are TRBV10-3 and TRBJ2-3; D uncertain. Trimming cost V 4 bases and J 5 bases, with 7 bases left between them. CDR1 is ENHRY and CDR2 is SYGVKD in the germline V gene. CDR3 length: 12 amino acids. CDR3 sequence (DNA): TGTGCCATCAGTGGCCTTAGAGATACGCAGTATTTT. It specifies CAISGLRDTQYF.

The CDR3 nucleotides are TGTGCCAGCAGTTTAACGGCAGGAGGAAACACTGAAGCTTTCTTT. As protein: CASSLTAGGNTEAFF. The chain uses TRBV27 and TRBJ1-1; D gene uncertain. The CDR3 contains 15 residues. The germline gives CDR1 MNHEY, CDR2 SMNVEV (reference sequence). V gave up 2 bases and J gave up 2 bases, with 12 bases separating them.

V usage is TRBV7-3 and J usage is TRBJ2-3; D gene ambiguous. The germline V and J ends were trimmed by 6 bases and 1 base, with 14 bases remaining between them. This CDR3 comprises 15 residues. Germline lookup yields CDR1 SGHTA and CDR2 FQGTGA. CDR3 bases: TGTGCCAGCAGGGAAGGTAGCCACGGCACAGATACGCAGTATTTT. Translation gives CASREGSHGTDTQYF.

This clone has a handful of counts. V is TRBV4-1 and J is TRBJ2-7, with 8 bases fitting TRBD1. CDR3 length: 15 residues. Germline assignment: CDR1 MGHRA and CDR2 YSYEKL. The V gene end was trimmed by 3 bases and the J gene end by 6 bases; junction bases not matched to a gene: 10. In DNA, the CDR3 is TGCGCCAGCAGCCAGAGAGCTCAGGGGGCTCTCGAGCAGTACTTC. This codes for CASSQRAQGALEQYF.

The chain carries TRBV19 and TRBJ1-1; 7 nucleotides agree with TRBD1. This CDR3 is built from 14 residues. The V gene's germline CDR1 is LNHDA and CDR2 SQIVND (reference sequence). Trimming cost V 8 bases and J 0 bases; bases outside gene matches: 6. The CDR3 loop reads CASGPDRLNTEAFF. As DNA, the CDR3 is TGTGCCAGTGGACCGGACAGGTTGAACACTGAAGCTTTCTTT.

J is TRBJ2-4 and V is TRBV23-1; tentatively, D is TRBD1 or TRBD2 (5 bases each). TRBV23-1 is given ORF status, its function remaining uncertain. The germline V and J ends were trimmed by 3 bases and 9 bases, with 18 bases remaining between them. The CDR3 length is 15 residues. In DNA form, the CDR3 reads TGCGCCAGCAGTCACCTTGACTTTGGGGGTGGCATTCAGTACTTC. Encoded protein: CASSHLDFGGGIQYF.

This sequence joins TRBV29-1 and TRBJ2-1; perhaps TRBD2 as D (7 bases). Trimming cost V 1 base and J 9 bases, with 16 bases left between them. CDR1 SQVTM and CDR2 ANQGSEA come from the germline V gene. This CDR3 has 14 residues. CDR3 in amino acids: CSVEGLSGGLEQFF. DNA for the CDR3: TGCAGCGTTGAAGGGCTGTCGGGGGGCCTTGAGCAGTTCTTC.

This sequence joins TRBV5-5 and TRBJ2-1, with a tentative D call TRBD1 (5 bases). Looked up from germline, CDR1 is SGHKS and CDR2 is YYEKEE (reference sequence). Trimming left V 0 bases short and J 9 bases short, with 10 bases between. The CDR3 is 13 amino acids. The CDR3 DNA follows: TGTGCCAGCAGCTTGGGGCCTGACAGTGAGCAGTTCTTC. It yields the protein CASSLGPDSEQFF.